Below, 2 T cell receptor beta chains from the same sample are listed, as sequenced in a study of blood T cell repertoires in COVID-19. TCRdb's copy holds only in-frame clones and misses some; the assay was immunoSEQ multiplex PCR. The sample holds tens of thousands of clones, about 90% seen once. Source material: peripheral blood. These receptors were obtained from a human donor in a cohort sampled during active COVID-19.

CDR3 residues: CASSPGQTYSPLHF. The DNA of the CDR3 is TGTGCCAGCTCACCGGGACAGACCTATTCACCCCTCCACTTT. The V call is TRBV18, the J call TRBJ1-6, with 7 bases lining up with TRBD1. After removal of 3 bases from V and 8 bases from J, the junction contained 4 bases not matched to a gene. Germline lookup yields CDR1 KGHSH and CDR2 LQKENI. There are 14 residues in the CDR3.

V is TRBV27 and J is TRBJ1-4; the D gene is possibly TRBD1 (6 bases). The ends were cut back, 5 bases at V and 0 bases at J, with 16 bases in the middle. Germline V gives CDR1 MNHEY, CDR2 SMNVEV (reference sequence). This CDR3 has 17 amino acids. Written as DNA, the CDR3 is TGTGCCAGCAGTCCCTTGGGAGGGGGACCAACTAATGAAAAACTGTTTTTT. Translation: CASSPLGGGPTNEKLFF.